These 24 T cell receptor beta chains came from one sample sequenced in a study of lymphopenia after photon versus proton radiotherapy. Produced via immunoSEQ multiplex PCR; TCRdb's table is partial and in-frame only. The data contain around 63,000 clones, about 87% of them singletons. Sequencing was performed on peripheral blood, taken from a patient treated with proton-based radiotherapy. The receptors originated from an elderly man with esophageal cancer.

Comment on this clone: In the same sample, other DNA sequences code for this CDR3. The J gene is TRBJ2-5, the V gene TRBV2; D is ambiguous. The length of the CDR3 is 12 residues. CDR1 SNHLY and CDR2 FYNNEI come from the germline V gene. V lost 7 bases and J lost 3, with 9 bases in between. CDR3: CASTLSEETQYF. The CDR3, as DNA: TGTGCCAGCACCCTAAGCGAAGAGACCCAGTACTTC.

The CDR3 spells CASSQLRGMTEAFF. The CDR3 DNA follows: TGTGCCAGCAGCCAACTCAGGGGAATGACTGAAGCTTTCTTT. The V call is TRBV7-2, the J call TRBJ1-1; D is perhaps TRBD1 (6 bases). Germline CDR1 is SGHTA and CDR2 is FQGNSA. Between the trimmed V and J ends, which lost 5 bases and 5 bases, there was a span of 15 bases. The CDR3 totals 14 residues.

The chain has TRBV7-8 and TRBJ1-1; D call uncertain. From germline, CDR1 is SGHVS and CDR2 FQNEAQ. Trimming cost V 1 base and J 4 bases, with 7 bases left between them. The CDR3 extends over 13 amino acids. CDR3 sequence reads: CASSLEPSTEAFF. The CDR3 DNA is TGTGCCAGCAGCTTAGAGCCGAGCACTGAAGCTTTCTTT.

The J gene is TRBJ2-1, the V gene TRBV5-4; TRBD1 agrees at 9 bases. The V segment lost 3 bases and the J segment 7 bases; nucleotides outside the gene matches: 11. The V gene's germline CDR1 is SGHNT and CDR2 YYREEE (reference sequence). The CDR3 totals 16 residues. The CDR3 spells CASSYGRTGARNEQFF. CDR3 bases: TGTGCCAGCAGCTACGGTCGGACAGGGGCCAGGAATGAGCAGTTCTTC.

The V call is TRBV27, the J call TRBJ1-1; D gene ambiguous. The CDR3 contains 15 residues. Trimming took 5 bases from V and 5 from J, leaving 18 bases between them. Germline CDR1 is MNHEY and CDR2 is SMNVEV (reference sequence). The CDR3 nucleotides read TGTGCCAGCAGTAATCTAGAAACAGTCCTGACTGAAGCTTTCTTT. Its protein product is CASSNLETVLTEAFF.

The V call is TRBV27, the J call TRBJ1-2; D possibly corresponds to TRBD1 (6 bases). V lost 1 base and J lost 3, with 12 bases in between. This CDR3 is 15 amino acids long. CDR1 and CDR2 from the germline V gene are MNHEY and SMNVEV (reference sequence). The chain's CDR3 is CASSLFPTGDYGYTF. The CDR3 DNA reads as TGTGCCAGCAGTTTATTCCCGACAGGAGACTATGGCTACACCTTC.

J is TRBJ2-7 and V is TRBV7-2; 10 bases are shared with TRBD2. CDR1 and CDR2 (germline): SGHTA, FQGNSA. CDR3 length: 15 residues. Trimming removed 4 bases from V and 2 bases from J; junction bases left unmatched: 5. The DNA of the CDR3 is TGTGCCAGCAGCTACTCCGGGACTAGCGCCTACGAGCAGTACTTC. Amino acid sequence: CASSYSGTSAYEQYF.

The CDR3 DNA reads TGTGCCAGCAGCTTAAGATCCCCGCAGGTAGATAATTCACCCCTCCACTTT. Translation: CASSLRSPQVDNSPLHF. This chain connects TRBV7-3 to TRBJ1-6, with D unclear. CDR1 and CDR2 from the germline V gene are SGHTA and FQGTGA. The V end was cut by 1 base, the J end by 5 bases, with 15 bases between. CDR3 length: 17 residues.

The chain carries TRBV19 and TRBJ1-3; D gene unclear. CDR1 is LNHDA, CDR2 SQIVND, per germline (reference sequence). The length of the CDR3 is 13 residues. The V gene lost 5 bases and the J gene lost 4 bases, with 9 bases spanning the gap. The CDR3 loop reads CASSPSSGNTIYF. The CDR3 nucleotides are TGTGCCAGTAGTCCCTCGTCCGGAAACACCATATATTTT.

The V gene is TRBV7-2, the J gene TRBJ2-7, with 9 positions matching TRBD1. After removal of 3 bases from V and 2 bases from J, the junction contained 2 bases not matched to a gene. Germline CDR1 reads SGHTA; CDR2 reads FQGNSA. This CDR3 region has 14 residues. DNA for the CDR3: TGTGCCAGCAGCTTGGACAGGGGCCCCTACGAGCAGTACTTC. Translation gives CASSLDRGPYEQYF.

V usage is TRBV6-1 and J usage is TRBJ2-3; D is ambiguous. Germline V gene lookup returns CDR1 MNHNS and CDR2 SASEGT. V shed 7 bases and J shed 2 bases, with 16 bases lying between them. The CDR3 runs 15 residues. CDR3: CASNTDGLATDTQYF. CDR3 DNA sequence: TGTGCCAGCAACACAGACGGGTTAGCCACAGATACGCAGTATTTT.

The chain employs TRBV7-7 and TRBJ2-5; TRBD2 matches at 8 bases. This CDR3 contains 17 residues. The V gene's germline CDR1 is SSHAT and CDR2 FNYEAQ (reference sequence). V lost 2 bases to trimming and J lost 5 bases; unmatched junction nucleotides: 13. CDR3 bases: TGTGCCAGCAGCTTACGAGTAACGGGAGGGCCGAGGGAGACCCAGTACTTC. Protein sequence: CASSLRVTGGPRETQYF.

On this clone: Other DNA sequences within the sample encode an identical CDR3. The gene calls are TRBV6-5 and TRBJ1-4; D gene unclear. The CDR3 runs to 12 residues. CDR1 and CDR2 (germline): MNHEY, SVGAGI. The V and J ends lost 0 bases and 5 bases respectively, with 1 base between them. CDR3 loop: CASSYSNEKLFF. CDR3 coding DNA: TGTGCCAGCAGTTACTCGAATGAAAAACTGTTTTTT.

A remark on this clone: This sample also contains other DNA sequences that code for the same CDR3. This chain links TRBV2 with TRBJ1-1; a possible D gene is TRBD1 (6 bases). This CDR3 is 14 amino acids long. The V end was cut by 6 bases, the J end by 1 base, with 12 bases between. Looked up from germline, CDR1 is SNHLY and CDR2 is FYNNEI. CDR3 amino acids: CASSGRGGNTEAFF. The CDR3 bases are TGTGCCAGCAGCGGAAGGGGGGGGAACACTGAAGCTTTCTTT. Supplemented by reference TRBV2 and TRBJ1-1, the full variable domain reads EPEVTQTPSHQVTQMGQEVILRCVPISNHLYFYWYRQILGQKVEFLVSFYNNEISEKSEIFDDQFSVERPDGSNFTLKIRSTKLEDSAMYFCASSGRGGNTEAFFGQGTRLTVV.

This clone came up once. CDR3 in amino acids: CAWSDGYEQYF. The CDR3 DNA follows: TGTGCCTGGAGTGACGGCTACGAGCAGTACTTC. The chain is built from TRBV30 and TRBJ2-7, with no clear D. V was clipped by 1 base and J by 3 bases, with 4 bases between them. CDR1 is GTSNPN, CDR2 SVGIG, per germline (reference sequence). The CDR3 sequence is 11 residues long.

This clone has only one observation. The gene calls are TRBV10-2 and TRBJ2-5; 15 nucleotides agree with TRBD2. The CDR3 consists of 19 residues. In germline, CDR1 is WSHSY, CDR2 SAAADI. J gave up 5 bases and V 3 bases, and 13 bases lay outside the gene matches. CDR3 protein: CASSDPLGLAGGLGETQYF. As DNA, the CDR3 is TGCGCCAGCAGTGATCCCCTCGGACTAGCGGGGGGGCTGGGGGAGACCCAGTACTTC.

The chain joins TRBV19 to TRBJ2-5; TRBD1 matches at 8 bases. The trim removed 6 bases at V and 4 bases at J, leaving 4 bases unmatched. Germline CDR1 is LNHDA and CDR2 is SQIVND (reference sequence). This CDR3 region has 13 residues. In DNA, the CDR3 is TGTGCCAGTAGCATCGGACAGGGAGAGACCCAGTACTTC. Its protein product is CASSIGQGETQYF.

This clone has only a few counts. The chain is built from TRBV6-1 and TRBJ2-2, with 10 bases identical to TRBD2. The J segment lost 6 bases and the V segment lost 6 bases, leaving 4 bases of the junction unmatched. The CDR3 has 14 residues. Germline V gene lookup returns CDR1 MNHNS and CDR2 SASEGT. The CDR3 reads CASSALAGAGELFF. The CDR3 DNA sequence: TGTGCCAGCAGCGCTCTAGCGGGGGCCGGGGAGCTGTTTTTT.

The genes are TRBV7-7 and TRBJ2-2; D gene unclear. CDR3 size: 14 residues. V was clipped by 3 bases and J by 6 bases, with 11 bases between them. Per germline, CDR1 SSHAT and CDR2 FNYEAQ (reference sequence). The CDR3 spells CASSLSRRAGELFF. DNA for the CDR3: TGTGCCAGCAGCTTGTCCCGGAGAGCCGGGGAGCTGTTTTTT.

CDR3 DNA sequence: TGTGCCAGCTCACCAGGCCAGAGCTCCTACAATGAGCAGTTCTTC. Protein: CASSPGQSSYNEQFF. J is TRBJ2-1 and V is TRBV18; the D is unclear. V gave up 2 bases and J gave up 0 bases, with 8 bases separating them. Germline V gives CDR1 KGHSH, CDR2 LQKENI. CDR3 length equals 15 residues.

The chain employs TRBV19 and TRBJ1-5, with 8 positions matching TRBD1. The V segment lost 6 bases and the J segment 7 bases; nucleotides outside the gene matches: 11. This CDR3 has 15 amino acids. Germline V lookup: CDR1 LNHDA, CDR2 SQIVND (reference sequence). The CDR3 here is CASRTEDRVGQPQHF. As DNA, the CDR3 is TGTGCCAGTAGAACAGAGGACAGGGTGGGACAGCCCCAGCATTTT.

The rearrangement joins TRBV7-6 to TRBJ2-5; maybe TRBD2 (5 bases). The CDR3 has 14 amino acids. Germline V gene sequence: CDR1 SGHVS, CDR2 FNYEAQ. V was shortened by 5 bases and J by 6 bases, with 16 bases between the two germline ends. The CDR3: CASSPDEGRKTQYF. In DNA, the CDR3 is TGTGCCAGCAGCCCCGACGAGGGTCGGAAGACCCAGTACTTC.

The CDR3 loop reads CASSARGNQPQHF. The CDR3 DNA reads TGTGCCAGCAGTGCGAGGGGGAATCAGCCCCAGCATTTT. The chain links TRBV6-1 to TRBJ1-5, with D tentatively TRBD1 (6 bases). The CDR3 runs to 13 residues. V lost 4 bases and J 4 bases, leaving 8 bases between the germline ends. Germline V gene sequence: CDR1 MNHNS, CDR2 SASEGT.

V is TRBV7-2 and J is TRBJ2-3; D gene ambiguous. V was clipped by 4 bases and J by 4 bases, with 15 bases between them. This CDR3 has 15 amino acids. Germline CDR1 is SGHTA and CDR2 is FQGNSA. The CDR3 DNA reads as TGTGCCAGCAGCTCGCAGGCGATTATGGCAGATACGCAGTATTTT. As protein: CASSSQAIMADTQYF.